This T cell receptor (beta chain) was identified in a study of cytotoxic CD8 clonotypes in ibrutinib-treated CLL. About the study: Response material was collected after a median around 12 months of treatment, range 6 to 36.

The CDR3 length is 12 residues. Germline V gene data show CDR1 as SGHAT and CDR2 as FQNNGV. The ends were cut back, 1 base at V and 9 bases at J, with 7 bases in the middle. Method: immunoSEQ multiplex PCR; TCRdb's copy keeps in-frame clones and lacks some. Among around 330,000 clones listed, 67% were seen once. The V and J genes are TRBV11-2 and TRBJ2-1; D remains ambiguous. This specimen consisted of PBMCs, obtained after 36 months of ibrutinib treatment. The sequence was obtained from a human donor with chronic lymphocytic leukemia. CDR3 DNA: TGTGCCAGCAGCTTAGTCCTTAGTGAGCAGTTCTTC. Translation: CASSLVLSEQFF.